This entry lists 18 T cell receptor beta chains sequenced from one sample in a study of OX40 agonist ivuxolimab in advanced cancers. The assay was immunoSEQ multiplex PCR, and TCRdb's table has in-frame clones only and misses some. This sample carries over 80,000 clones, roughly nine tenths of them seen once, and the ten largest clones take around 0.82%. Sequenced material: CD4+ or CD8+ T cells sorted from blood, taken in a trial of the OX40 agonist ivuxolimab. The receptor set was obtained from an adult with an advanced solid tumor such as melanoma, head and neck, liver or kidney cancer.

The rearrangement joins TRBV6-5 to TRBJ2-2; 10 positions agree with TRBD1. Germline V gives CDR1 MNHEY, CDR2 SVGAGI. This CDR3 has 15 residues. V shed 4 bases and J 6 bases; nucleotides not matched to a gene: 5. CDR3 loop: CASSSDRGPSGELFF. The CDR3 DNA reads TGTGCCAGCAGTTCAGACAGGGGGCCTTCCGGGGAGCTGTTTTTT.

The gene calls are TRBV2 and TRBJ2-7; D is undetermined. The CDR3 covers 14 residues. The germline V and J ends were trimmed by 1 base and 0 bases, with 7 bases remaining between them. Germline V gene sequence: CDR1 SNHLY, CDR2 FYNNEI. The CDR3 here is CASSEGTDSYEQYV. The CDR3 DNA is TGTGCCAGCAGTGAAGGAACAGACTCCTACGAGCAGTACGTC.

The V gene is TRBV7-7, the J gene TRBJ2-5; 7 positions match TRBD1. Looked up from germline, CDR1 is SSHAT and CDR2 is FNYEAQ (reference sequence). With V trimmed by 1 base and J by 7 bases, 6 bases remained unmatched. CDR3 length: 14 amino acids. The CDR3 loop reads CASSLEGQQGTQYF. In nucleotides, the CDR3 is TGTGCCAGCAGCTTAGAGGGACAGCAGGGGACCCAGTACTTC.

Here the CDR3 reads CAWKLFTSGMETQYF. CDR3 in DNA: TGTGCCTGGAAGCTCTTTACTAGCGGGATGGAGACCCAGTACTTC. The V call is TRBV30, the J call TRBJ2-5, with 10 bases identical to TRBD2. Looked up from germline, CDR1 is GTSNPN and CDR2 is SVGIG (reference sequence). CDR3 length: 15 residues. The V gene end was trimmed by 4 bases and the J gene end by 5 bases; junction bases not matched to a gene: 10.

Here the CDR3 DNA reads TGTGCCAGCAGCTCCGGACCATTGCGGGAGCAGTACTTC. As protein: CASSSGPLREQYF. The rearrangement uses TRBV7-3 and TRBJ2-7; D remains ambiguous. Deletions cut 4 bases from V and 7 bases from J, with 14 bases between. CDR3 length: 13 amino acids. From germline, CDR1 is SGHTA and CDR2 FQGTGA.

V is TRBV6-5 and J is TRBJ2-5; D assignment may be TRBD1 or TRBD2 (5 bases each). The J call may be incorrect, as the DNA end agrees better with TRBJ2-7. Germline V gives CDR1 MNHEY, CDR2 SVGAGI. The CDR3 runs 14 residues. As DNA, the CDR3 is TGTGCCAGCAGTTACTCCGGGGCCCACTACGAGCAGTACTTC. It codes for CASSYSGAHYEQYF.

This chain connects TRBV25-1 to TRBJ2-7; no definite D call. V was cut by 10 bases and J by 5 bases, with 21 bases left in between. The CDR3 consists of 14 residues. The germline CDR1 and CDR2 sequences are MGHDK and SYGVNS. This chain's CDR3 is CATFSSSRPDEQYF. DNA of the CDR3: TGTGCCACCTTCAGCTCTTCGAGGCCCGACGAGCAGTACTTC.

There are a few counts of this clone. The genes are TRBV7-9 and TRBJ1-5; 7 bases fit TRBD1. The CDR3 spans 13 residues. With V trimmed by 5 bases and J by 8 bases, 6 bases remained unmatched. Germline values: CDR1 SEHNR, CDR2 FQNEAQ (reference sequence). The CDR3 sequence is CASSRQGSEPQHF. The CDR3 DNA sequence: TGTGCCAGCAGCAGACAGGGATCCGAGCCCCAGCATTTT. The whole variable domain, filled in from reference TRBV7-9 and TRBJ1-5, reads DTGVSQNPRHKITKRGQNVTFRCDPISEHNRLYWYRQTLGQGPEFLTYFQNEAQLEKSRLLSDRFSAERPKGSFSTLEIQRTEQGDSAMYLCASSRQGSEPQHFGDGTRLSIL.

CDR3 coding DNA: TGTGCCTGGAGTCCGACCAGGACGGACATTGGAAACACCATATATTTT. Protein: CAWSPTRTDIGNTIYF. J is TRBJ1-3 and V is TRBV30; maybe TRBD1 (5 bases). Germline V gene data show CDR1 as GTSNPN and CDR2 as SVGIG (reference sequence). Trimming removed 2 bases from V and 3 bases from J, with 17 bases in between. CDR3 length: 16 amino acids.

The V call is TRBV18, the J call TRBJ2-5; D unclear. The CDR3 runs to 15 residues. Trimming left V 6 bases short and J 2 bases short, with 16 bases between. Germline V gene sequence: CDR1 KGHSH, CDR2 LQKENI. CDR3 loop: CASSAIQGPQETQYF. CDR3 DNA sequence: TGTGCCAGCTCCGCAATCCAAGGGCCACAAGAGACCCAGTACTTC.

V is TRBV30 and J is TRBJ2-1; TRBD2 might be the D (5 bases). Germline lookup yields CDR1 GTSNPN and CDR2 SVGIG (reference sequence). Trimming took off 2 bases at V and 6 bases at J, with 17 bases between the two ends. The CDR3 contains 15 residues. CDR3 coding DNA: TGTGCCTGGAGTCACCTAGTTCTGAGCGGCAATGAGCAGTTCTTC. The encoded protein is CAWSHLVLSGNEQFF.

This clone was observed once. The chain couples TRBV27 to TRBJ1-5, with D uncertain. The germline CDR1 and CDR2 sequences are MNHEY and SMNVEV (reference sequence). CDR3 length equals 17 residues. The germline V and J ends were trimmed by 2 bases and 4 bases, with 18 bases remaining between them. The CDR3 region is CASSLGVRGPPNQPQHF. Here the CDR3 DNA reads TGTGCCAGCAGTTTAGGGGTGCGGGGTCCACCGAATCAGCCCCAGCATTTT.

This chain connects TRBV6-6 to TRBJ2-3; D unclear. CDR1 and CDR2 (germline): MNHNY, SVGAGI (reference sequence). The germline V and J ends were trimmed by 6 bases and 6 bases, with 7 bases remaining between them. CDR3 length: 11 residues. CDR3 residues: CASRGSDTQYF. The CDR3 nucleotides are TGTGCCAGCAGGGGGTCCGATACGCAGTATTTT.

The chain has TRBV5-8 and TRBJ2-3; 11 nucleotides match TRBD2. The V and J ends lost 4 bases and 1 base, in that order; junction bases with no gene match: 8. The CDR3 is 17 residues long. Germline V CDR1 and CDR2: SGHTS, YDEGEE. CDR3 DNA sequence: TGTGCCAGCAGCCGACCCCTAGCGGGAGGCCGCACAGATACGCAGTATTTT. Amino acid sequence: CASSRPLAGGRTDTQYF. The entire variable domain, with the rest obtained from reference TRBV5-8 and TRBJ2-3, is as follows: EAGVTQSPTHLIKTRGQQATLRCSPISGHTSVYWYQQALGLGLQFLLWYDEGEERNRGNFPPRFSGRQFPNYSSELNVNALELEDSALYLCASSRPLAGGRTDTQYFGPGTRLTVL.

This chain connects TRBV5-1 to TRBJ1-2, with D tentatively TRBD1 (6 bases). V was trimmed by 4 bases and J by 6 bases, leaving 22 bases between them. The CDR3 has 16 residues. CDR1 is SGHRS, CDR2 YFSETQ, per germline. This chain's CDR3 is CASSLGQPEDLNGYTF. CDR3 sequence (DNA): TGCGCCAGCAGCCTCGGACAGCCCGAGGATTTGAATGGCTACACCTTC.

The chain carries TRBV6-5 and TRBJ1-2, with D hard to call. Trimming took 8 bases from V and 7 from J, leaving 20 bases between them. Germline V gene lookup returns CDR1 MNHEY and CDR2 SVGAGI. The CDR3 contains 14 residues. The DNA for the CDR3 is TGTGCCAGCGCCATCTCTGATCCGGCGATTGGCTACACCTTC. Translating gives CASAISDPAIGYTF.

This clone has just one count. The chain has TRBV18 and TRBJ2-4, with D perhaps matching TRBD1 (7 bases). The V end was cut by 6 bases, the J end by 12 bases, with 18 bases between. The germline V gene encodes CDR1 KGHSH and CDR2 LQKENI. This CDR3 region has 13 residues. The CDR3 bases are TGTGCCAGCTCGGGGGGACAGACGTCACCTCAGTACTTC. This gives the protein CASSGGQTSPQYF.

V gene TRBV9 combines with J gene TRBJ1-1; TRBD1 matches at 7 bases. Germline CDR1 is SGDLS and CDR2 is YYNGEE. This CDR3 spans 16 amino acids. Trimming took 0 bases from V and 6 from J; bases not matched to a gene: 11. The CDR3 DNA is TGTGCCAGCAGCGTAGTAGCCCAGGGGGGGAGGTCTGAAGCTTTCTTT. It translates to CASSVVAQGGRSEAFF. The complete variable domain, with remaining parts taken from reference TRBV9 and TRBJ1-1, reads DSGVTQTPKHLITATGQRVTLRCSPRSGDLSVYWYQQSLDQGLQFLIQYYNGEERAKGNILERFSAQQFPDLHSELNLSSLELGDSALYFCASSVVAQGGRSEAFFGQGTRLTVV.